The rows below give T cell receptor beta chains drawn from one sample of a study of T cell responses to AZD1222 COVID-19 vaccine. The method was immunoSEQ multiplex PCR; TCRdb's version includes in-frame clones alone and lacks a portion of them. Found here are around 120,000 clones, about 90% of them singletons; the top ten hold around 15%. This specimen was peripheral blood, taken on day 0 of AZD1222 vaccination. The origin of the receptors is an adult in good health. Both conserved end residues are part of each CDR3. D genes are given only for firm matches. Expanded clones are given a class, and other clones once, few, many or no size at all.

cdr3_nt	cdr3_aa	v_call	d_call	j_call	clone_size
TGTGCCAGCAGTTACTCCCAGAACACCGGGGAGCTGTTTTTT	CASSYSQNTGELFF	TRBV6-5	NA	TRBJ2-2	NA
TGCGCCAGCAGCTTTACAGCGAACACTGAAGCTTTCTTT	CASSFTANTEAFF	TRBV5-1	NA	TRBJ1-1	NA
TGCGCCAGCAGCTTGTCCGGGGAGCTGTTTTTT	CASSLSGELFF	TRBV5-1	NA	TRBJ2-2	NA
TGTGCCAGCAGTTGGGGACAGGGGACTATCTATGGCTACACCTTC	CASSWGQGTIYGYTF	TRBV6-5	TRBD1	TRBJ1-2	NA
TGTGCCAGCAGCGTAGTGCCGGGTAATCCCTACGAGCAGTACTTC	CASSVVPGNPYEQYF	TRBV9	NA	TRBJ2-7	NA
TGTGCCAGCATCGGGAGGAGGAACGAGCAGTACTTC	CASIGRRNEQYF	TRBV11-2	TRBD2	TRBJ2-7	NA
TGTGCCAGCAGTTTACCCGACAGGGATAATTCACCCCTCCACTTT	CASSLPDRDNSPLHF	TRBV28	TRBD1	TRBJ1-6	few
TGTGCCAGCAGCTTACAGGTCATAAACAATGAGCAGTTCTTC	CASSLQVINNEQFF	TRBV7-2	NA	TRBJ2-1	NA
TGTGCCAGCTCCTCAAACAGGGAGACTAATGAAAAACTGTTTTTT	CASSSNRETNEKLFF	TRBV28	NA	TRBJ1-4	few
TGTGCCAGCAGTTATCTACAGGGCACGGGAAACACCATATATTTT	CASSYLQGTGNTIYF	TRBV6-5	NA	TRBJ1-3	NA
TGCAGTGCAAGTCTAGAGACCCAGTACTTC	CSASLETQYF	TRBV20-1	NA	TRBJ2-5	NA
TGTGCCATCAAAAAACAGGGGGCGGACGATAAGGATGAAGCTTTCTTT	CAIKKQGADDKDEAFF	TRBV10-3	TRBD1	TRBJ1-1	NA
TGCGCCAGCAGCCAAGAGCGGATGGCCGTAGGCACTGAAGCTTTCTTT	CASSQERMAVGTEAFF	TRBV4-3	NA	TRBJ1-1	NA
TGTGCCAGCACCCTAGGTCGACAGCCGAAACATGAGCAGTTCTTC	CASTLGRQPKHEQFF	TRBV7-9	NA	TRBJ2-1	NA
TGTGCCACCAGCAGAGATTCGGCCCCCTCGAATGAGCAGTTCTTC	CATSRDSAPSNEQFF	TRBV15	NA	TRBJ2-1	NA
TGTGCCAGCAGCTTCGAAAGACAGATCGATGGCTACACCTTC	CASSFERQIDGYTF	TRBV13	NA	TRBJ1-2	NA
TGTGCCAGCAGGACAGGGGTCAATCAGCCCCAGCATTTT	CASRTGVNQPQHF	TRBV6-5	TRBD1	TRBJ1-5	NA
TGCGCCAGCAGCCAAGATCGCGGGTCCTACGAGCAGTACTTC	CASSQDRGSYEQYF	TRBV4-3	NA	TRBJ2-7	NA
TGTGCCAGCAGCCCACTAGCGGGGGGGATGTCTGGGAACAATGAGCAGTTCTTC	CASSPLAGGMSGNNEQFF	TRBV11-2	TRBD2	TRBJ2-1	NA
TGTGCCATCAGTGGGGGGGAGGGCGCGAACACTGAAGCTTTCTTT	CAISGGEGANTEAFF	TRBV10-3	NA	TRBJ1-1	NA
TGTGCCAGCAGCTCGGCAGATTATGGAAACACCATATATTTT	CASSSADYGNTIYF	TRBV7-2	NA	TRBJ1-3	NA